Following are 25 T cell receptor beta chains from one sample sequenced in a study of T-cell reconstitution after alpha-beta-depleted transplantation in children. Construction of the TCRbeta library involved unique molecular identifiers. TCRdb processed the PCR reads anew with MiXCR; each CDR3 protein has one entry. The sample has 250,000 to 300,000 distinct CDR3 sequences; about 9.5% are singletons. The sequencing here drew on PBMCs, taken before TCRalphabeta/CD19-depleted stem cell transplant. The receptors come from a boy less than two years old with acute myeloid leukemia, due to receive a stem cell transplant.

This clonotype was seen at least ten times. The CDR3 is CASSGQFYEQYF. Here the CDR3 DNA reads TGTGCCAGCAGTGGACAGTTTTACGAGCAGTACTTC. The chain has TRBV2 and TRBJ2-7; D possibly corresponds to TRBD1 (5 bases). Germline V lookup: CDR1 SNHLY, CDR2 FYNNEI. CDR3 length: 12 residues. V was clipped by 4 bases and J by 4 bases, with 8 bases between them.

A note on this clonotype: A junction end diverges from the germline sequence, so it may reflect a read error. This chain joins TRBV11-2 and TRBJ2-7, with D maybe TRBD2 (6 bases). The CDR3 runs to 16 residues. CDR1 is SGHAT and CDR2 is FQNNGV in the germline V gene. The CDR3 region is CASSLWYGTQVDEQYF. DNA of the CDR3: TGTGCTAGCAGCTTATGGTACGGGACTCAGGTGGACGAGCAGTACTTC.

The chain carries TRBV28 and TRBJ1-4; 7 bases align to TRBD1. Per germline, CDR1 MDHEN and CDR2 SYDVKM. Trimming took 4 bases from V and 2 from J; bases not matched to a gene: 16. The CDR3 runs to 19 residues. Written as DNA, the CDR3 is TGTGCCAGCAGTTCCCCCCCCGGGACAGCGACCTTGACTAATGAAAAACTGTTTTTT. Protein sequence: CASSSPPGTATLTNEKLFF.

This clonotype occurred many times. V gene TRBV11-3 combines with J gene TRBJ2-3; TRBD2 aligns across 8 bases. This CDR3 region has 19 residues. Germline CDR1 reads SGHNT; CDR2 reads YENEEA. The J segment lost 4 bases and the V segment lost 3 bases, leaving 18 bases of the junction unmatched. The CDR3: CASSFQARGLVPTPDTQYF. CDR3 DNA: TGTGCCAGCAGCTTTCAGGCGAGGGGACTAGTCCCTACCCCAGATACGCAGTATTTT.

This clonotype was detected many times. The V call is TRBV7-2, the J call TRBJ2-7; 9 bases agree with TRBD2. This CDR3 has 14 amino acids. CDR1 and CDR2 from the germline V gene are SGHTA and FQGNSA. Unmatched junction bases numbered 10, after V lost 8 bases and J lost 5 bases. The CDR3 here is CASRLAGKKNEQYF. CDR3 bases: TGTGCCAGCCGGCTAGCGGGGAAGAAGAACGAGCAGTACTTC.

This clonotype has at least ten counts. The rearrangement uses TRBV5-1 and TRBJ2-1; the D gene could be TRBD1 or TRBD2 (5 bases each). V lost 0 bases, J lost 4 bases, and 14 bases lay in between. The V gene's germline CDR1 is SGHRS and CDR2 YFSETQ. The CDR3 contains 16 residues. The CDR3 nucleotides read TGCGCCAGCAGCTTGGCCGGGGCAGGAGTATACAATGAGCAGTTCTTC. This sequence encodes CASSLAGAGVYNEQFF.

This chain uses TRBV15 with TRBJ1-5, with a weak D call TRBD1 (6 bases). The V end was cut by 2 bases, the J end by 6 bases, with 14 bases between. The CDR3 consists of 15 residues. CDR1 and CDR2 from the germline V gene are LNHNV and YYDKDF (reference sequence). CDR3 in amino acids: CATSRHLDRIQPQHF. Written as DNA, the CDR3 is TGTGCCACCAGCAGACATCTCGACAGGATTCAGCCCCAGCATTTT.

This clonotype was recorded many times. J is TRBJ1-2 and V is TRBV7-2, with D perhaps TRBD1 (5 bases). This CDR3 is 16 amino acids long. The germline gives CDR1 SGHTA, CDR2 FQGNSA. Trimming left V 0 bases short and J 0 bases short, with 11 bases between. CDR3: CASSLATGGANYGYTF. The CDR3 DNA follows: TGTGCCAGCAGCTTAGCAACAGGTGGGGCTAACTATGGCTACACCTTC.

This clonotype was counted many times. The chain links TRBV7-3 to TRBJ2-3, with a tentative D call TRBD2 (5 bases). This CDR3 contains 15 residues. Germline CDR1 reads SGHTA; CDR2 reads FQGTGA. Trimming shortened V by 4 bases and J by 4 bases, and 15 bases separated the two germline ends. This CDR3 reads CASSSEGVRPDTQYF. The CDR3 DNA follows: TGTGCCAGCAGCTCCGAGGGAGTGAGGCCAGATACGCAGTATTTT. The complete variable domain, with remaining parts taken from reference TRBV7-3 and TRBJ2-3, reads GAGVSQTPSNKVTEKGKYVELRCDPISGHTALYWYRQSLGQGPEFLIYFQGTGAADDSGLPNDRFFAVRPEGSVSTLKIQRTERGDSAVYLCASSSEGVRPDTQYFGPGTRLTVL.

At least ten counts were recorded for this clonotype. The chain joins TRBV21-1 to TRBJ1-6; the table's TRBD1 call for D was not verified on the DNA. TRBV21-1 is labeled a pseudogene. The CDR3 totals 15 residues. This CDR3 reads CASSSRASYNSPLHF. CDR3 DNA sequence: TGTGCCAGCAGCAGCCGGGCCTCATATAATTCACCCCTCCACTTT.

This clonotype was observed at least ten times. The chain is built from TRBV7-9 and TRBJ2-5, with D possibly TRBD2 on 5 matching bases. Trimming shortened V by 11 bases and J by 5 bases, and 18 bases separated the two germline ends. The CDR3 runs to 13 residues. Looked up from germline, CDR1 is SEHNR and CDR2 is FQNEAQ (reference sequence). Here the CDR3 DNA reads TGTGCCGGGAGTTTGACCGGGAAGGAGACCCAGTACTTC. This translates into CAGSLTGKETQYF. Together with reference TRBV7-9 and TRBJ2-5, the CDR3 gives the full variable domain: DTGVSQNPRHKITKRGQNVTFRCDPISEHNRLYWYRQTLGQGPEFLTYFQNEAQLEKSRLLSDRFSAERPKGSFSTLEIQRTEQGDSAMYLCAGSLTGKETQYFGPGTRLLVL.

This clonotype was seen many times. The gene calls are TRBV11-2 and TRBJ2-1; 11 bases fit TRBD2. V gave up 7 bases and J gave up 6 bases; unmatched junction bases: 8. This CDR3 has 15 residues. Germline lookup yields CDR1 SGHAT and CDR2 FQNNGV. DNA for the CDR3: TGTGCCAGCACCCTAATAGCGGGAGGGTTCAATGAGCAGTTCTTC. Residues: CASTLIAGGFNEQFF.

In this sample, this clonotype turned up a few times. This CDR3 reads CASRSGGSGDEQFF. The CDR3 DNA reads as TGTGCCAGCCGTAGCGGGGGGTCAGGGGATGAGCAGTTCTTC. The rearrangement links TRBV7-9 to TRBJ2-1; 10 bases agree with TRBD2. The CDR3 extends over 14 amino acids. V lost 8 bases to trimming and J lost 8 bases; unmatched junction nucleotides: 9. CDR1 and CDR2 from the germline V gene are SEHNR and FQNEAQ (reference sequence).

This clonotype was detected ten times or more. The chain is built from TRBV5-8 and TRBJ2-7, with D perhaps matching TRBD1 (7 bases). The V gene's germline CDR1 is SGHTS and CDR2 YDEGEE. CDR3 length: 16 amino acids. Trimming shortened V by 3 bases and J by 2 bases, and 18 bases separated the two germline ends. The chain's CDR3 is CASSYPGGTATYEQYF. DNA for the CDR3: TGTGCCAGCAGCTACCCTGGGGGGACAGCCACCTACGAGCAGTACTTC.

This clonotype was recorded many times. J is TRBJ2-5 and V is TRBV28, with D perhaps TRBD2 (5 bases). The CDR3 is 15 residues long. Germline CDR1 MDHEN, CDR2 SYDVKM. V lost 4 bases to trimming and J lost 2 bases, with 14 bases between them. The CDR3 protein is CASSYPGVIQETQYF. The CDR3 DNA reads as TGTGCCAGCAGTTATCCCGGGGTTATTCAAGAGACCCAGTACTTC.

Only one count was recorded for this clonotype. Given a much more abundant clone one base away, this may be a read error. The V call is TRBV24-1, the J call TRBJ2-1, with no clear D. Germline V gene sequence: CDR1 KGHDR, CDR2 SFDVKD. V lost 8 bases and J lost 10, with 17 bases in between. CDR3 length equals 13 residues. CDR3 sequence (DNA): TGTGCCACCACCCCAGGCACTTCTCGGGAGCAGTTCTTC. It encodes CATTPGTSREQFF.

This clonotype was counted many times. The chain links TRBV6-1 to TRBJ2-7; D is unclear. This CDR3 is built from 12 residues. Trimming took 3 bases from V and 2 from J, leaving 5 bases between them. Germline CDR1 is MNHNS and CDR2 is SASEGT. This CDR3 is CASSDRAYEQYF. As DNA, the CDR3 is TGTGCCAGCAGTGATCGGGCCTACGAGCAGTACTTC.

At least ten counts were recorded for this clonotype. The chain links TRBV7-3 to TRBJ2-3; 7 bases match TRBD2. With 5 bases clipped from V and 6 bases from J, the junction kept 11 bases outside the gene matches. The CDR3 is 15 residues long. Germline V gene lookup returns CDR1 SGHTA and CDR2 FQGTGA. The DNA of the CDR3 is TGTGCCAGCAGCCAAGGCGGGCGGGAGACGGATACGCAGTATTTT. Translation gives CASSQGGRETDTQYF.

In the case of this clonotype: It may be a read error: a sequence one base away is much more abundant. The chain uses TRBV6-1 and TRBJ1-5; D is perhaps TRBD1 (5 bases). The V end lost 6 bases, the J end lost 3 bases, and 12 bases lay between the germline ends. The germline CDR1 and CDR2 sequences are MNHNS and SASEGT. The CDR3 extends over 14 amino acids. CDR3 amino acids: CASRGPYTNQPQHF. The CDR3 DNA is TGTGCCAGCAGGGGACCTTATACCAATCAGCCCCAGCATTTT.

The V gene is TRBV7-2, the J gene TRBJ2-1, with D maybe TRBD2 (6 bases). This CDR3 comprises 16 residues. V lost 6 bases and J 0 bases, leaving 15 bases between the germline ends. Germline CDR1 SGHTA, CDR2 FQGNSA. CDR3 sequence: CASRGVGGSSYNEQFF. CDR3 nucleotides: TGTGCCAGCAGGGGCGTTGGGGGGAGCTCCTACAATGAGCAGTTCTTC.

This clonotype was detected ten times or more. The rearrangement links TRBV3-1 to TRBJ2-1; 10 nucleotides align to TRBD2. The V gene's germline CDR1 is LGHDT and CDR2 YNNKEL (reference sequence). The CDR3 has 14 amino acids. V was clipped by 1 base and J by 15 bases; unmatched bases: 9. DNA for the CDR3: TGTGCCAGCAGCCAAGCACTGAAAGCGGGAGGGTGGTTCTTC. Its protein is CASSQALKAGGWFF.

This clonotype came up many times. The chain couples TRBV7-9 to TRBJ2-1, with 10 nucleotides matching TRBD1. V shed 5 bases and J 12 bases; nucleotides not matched to a gene: 10. Germline lookup yields CDR1 SEHNR and CDR2 FQNEAQ (reference sequence). The CDR3 consists of 14 residues. The DNA for the CDR3 is TGTGCCAGCAGCCCGGACAGGGGGGTTTTGATGCAGTTCTTC. It yields the protein CASSPDRGVLMQFF.

The table lists this clonotype with a few counts. The chain employs TRBV5-1 and TRBJ1-1, with a weak D call TRBD1 (5 bases). Trimming pared 4 bases from V and 0 bases from J, leaving 16 bases between. The germline V gene encodes CDR1 SGHRS and CDR2 YFSETQ. The CDR3 runs to 16 residues. The CDR3 loop is CASSRTGVLMNTEAFF. As DNA, the CDR3 is TGCGCCAGCAGCAGAACAGGCGTTCTTATGAACACTGAAGCTTTCTTT.

This clonotype has a count of ten or more. This sequence joins TRBV20-1 and TRBJ2-7; TRBD1 agrees at 12 bases. J lost 3 bases, V lost 3 bases, and 6 bases had no gene match. This CDR3 has 15 amino acids. Per the germline V gene, CDR1 is DFQATT and CDR2 is SNEGSKA (reference sequence). The CDR3 loop reads CSARGWDRGLYEQYF. Here the CDR3 DNA reads TGCAGTGCTAGGGGCTGGGACAGGGGGCTCTACGAGCAGTACTTC.

This clonotype has at least ten counts. The V and J genes are TRBV20-1 and TRBJ1-5, with TRBD1 as a possible D gene (5 bases). Trimming removed 3 bases at V and 0 bases at J, with 12 bases between. CDR1 DFQATT and CDR2 SNEGSKA come from the germline V gene (reference sequence). This CDR3 has 15 amino acids. The CDR3 region is CSASRQPDSNQPQHF. CDR3 nucleotides: TGCAGTGCTAGTCGACAGCCAGATAGCAATCAGCCCCAGCATTTT.